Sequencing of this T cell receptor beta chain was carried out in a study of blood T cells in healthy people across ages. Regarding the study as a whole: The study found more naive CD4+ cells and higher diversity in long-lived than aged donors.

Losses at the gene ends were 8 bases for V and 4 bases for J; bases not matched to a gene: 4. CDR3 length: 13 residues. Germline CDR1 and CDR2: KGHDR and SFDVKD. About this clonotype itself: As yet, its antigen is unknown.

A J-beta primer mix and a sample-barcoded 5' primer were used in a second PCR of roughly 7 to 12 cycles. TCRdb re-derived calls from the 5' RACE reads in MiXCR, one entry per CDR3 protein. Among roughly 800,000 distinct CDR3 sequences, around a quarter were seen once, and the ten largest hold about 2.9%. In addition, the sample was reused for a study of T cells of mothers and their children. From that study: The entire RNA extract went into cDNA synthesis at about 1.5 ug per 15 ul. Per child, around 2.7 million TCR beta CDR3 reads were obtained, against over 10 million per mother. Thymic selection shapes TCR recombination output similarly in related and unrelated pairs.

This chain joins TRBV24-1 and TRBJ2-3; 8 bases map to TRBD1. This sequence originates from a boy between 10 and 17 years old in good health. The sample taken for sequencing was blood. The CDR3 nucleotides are TGTGCCACCAACAGGGGGTTTGCAGATACGCAGTATTTT. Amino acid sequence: CATNRGFADTQYF.